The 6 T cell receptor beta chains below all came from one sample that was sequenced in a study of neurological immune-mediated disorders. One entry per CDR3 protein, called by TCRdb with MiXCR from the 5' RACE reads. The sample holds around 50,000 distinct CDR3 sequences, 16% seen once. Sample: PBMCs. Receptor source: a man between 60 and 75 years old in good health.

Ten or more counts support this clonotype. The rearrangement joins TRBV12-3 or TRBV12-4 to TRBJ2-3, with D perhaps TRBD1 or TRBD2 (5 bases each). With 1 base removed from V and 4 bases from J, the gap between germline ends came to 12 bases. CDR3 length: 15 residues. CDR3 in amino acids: CASSLDLRDADTQYF. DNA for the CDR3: TGTGCCAGCAGTTTAGACCTCCGGGACGCAGATACGCAGTATTTT.

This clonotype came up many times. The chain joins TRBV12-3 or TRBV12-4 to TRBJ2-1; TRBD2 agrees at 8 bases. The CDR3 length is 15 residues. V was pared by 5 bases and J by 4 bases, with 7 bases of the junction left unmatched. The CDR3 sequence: CASSISGRRYNEQFF. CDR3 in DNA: TGTGCCAGCAGTATCAGCGGGAGACGGTACAATGAGCAGTTCTTC.

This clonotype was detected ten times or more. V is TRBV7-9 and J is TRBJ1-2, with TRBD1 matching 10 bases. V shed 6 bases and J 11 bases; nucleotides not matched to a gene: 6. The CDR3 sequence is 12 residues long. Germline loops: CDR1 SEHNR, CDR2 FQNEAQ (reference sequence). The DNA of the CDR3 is TGTGCCAGCAGTTCCCGGGACAGGGGATACACCTTC. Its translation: CASSSRDRGYTF.

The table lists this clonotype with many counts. CDR3 in DNA: TGCAGTGCTAGAGGTCGGATGGGCTATGGCTACACCTTC. This sequence encodes CSARGRMGYGYTF. This chain joins TRBV20-1 and TRBJ1-2; D is unresolved. CDR3 size: 13 residues. V was shortened by 1 base and J by 4 bases, with 10 bases between the two germline ends. CDR1 and CDR2 from the germline V gene are DFQATT and SNEGSKA (reference sequence).

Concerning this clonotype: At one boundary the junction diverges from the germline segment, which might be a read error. CDR3 residues: CASSTGQDYGYTF. CDR3 DNA: TGTGCCAGCAGCACAGGGCAAGACTATGGCTATACCTTC. The genes are TRBV9 and TRBJ1-2; weak D call: TRBD1 (6 bases). The germline CDR1 and CDR2 sequences are SGDLS and YYNGEE. The length of the CDR3 is 13 residues.

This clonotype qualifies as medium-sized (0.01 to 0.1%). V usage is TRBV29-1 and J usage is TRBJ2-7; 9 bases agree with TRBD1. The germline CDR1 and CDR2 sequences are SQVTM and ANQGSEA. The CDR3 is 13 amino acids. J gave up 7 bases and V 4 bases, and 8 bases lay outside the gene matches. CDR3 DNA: TGCAGCGTTGCCGTACAGGGGGCGGGGGAGCAGTACTTC. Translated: CSVAVQGAGEQYF.